The table lists the clone carrying this TCR beta chain with many counts. Its antigen remains unidentified. This entry belongs to a study of neurological immune-mediated disorders. Time point indicated: longitudinal time-point 3. Stored at -80 C, 2 million PBMCs were the source of the unsorted libraries. Study observations and caveats: The greatest degree of TCR clonal expansion was observed in HTLV-1-associated myelopathy, with the lowest in multiple sclerosis, below that of healthy controls.

As for the cDNA, it was generated by 5'RACE with 10-nucleotide random UMIs. One entry per CDR3 protein, called by TCRdb with MiXCR from the 5' RACE reads. The sample has 53,000 or so distinct CDR3 sequences, about 8% seen once. The clonotype was recovered from a woman aged 40-49 years in good health. The sample was PBMCs.

The chain's CDR3 is CSVDPAATDTQYF. The DNA for the CDR3 is TGCAGCGTTGACCCAGCGGCCACAGATACGCAGTATTTT. The chain combines TRBV29-1 with TRBJ2-3, with TRBD2 as a possible D gene (5 bases). CDR1 is SQVTM, CDR2 ANQGSEA, per germline. Trimming left V 3 bases short and J 2 bases short, with 9 bases between. The CDR3 extends over 13 amino acids.